This TCR beta chain is drawn from a study of regulatory T cells in long-lasting Graves disease. Time point here: newly diagnosed GD, antithyroid drugs for less than 3 months. TCR sequences were obtained from RNA taken from PBMCs. The authors diagnosed Graves' disease using American Thyroid Association guidelines. From germline, CDR1 is SGHTA and CDR2 FQGTGA. V was shortened by 0 bases and J by 2 bases, with 11 bases between the two germline ends. The CDR3 length is 16 residues. The TCR beta library used iRepertoire HTBI primers with Arm-PCR amplification of CDR3. TCRdb passed the multiplex PCR reads through MiXCR, listing each CDR3 protein once. The data contain 680,000 or so distinct CDR3 sequences, 16% of them singletons. There are many counts of this clonotype. Separately, the same data were catalogued under a study of T cells in Graves' hyperthyroidism and ophthalmopathy.

The TCR was taken from a woman aged 25 to 39 with Graves disease. The rearrangement links TRBV7-3 to TRBJ2-1; maybe TRBD2 (5 bases). Sequencing was performed on peripheral blood mononuclear cells (PBMCs), taken at new diagnosis, from a patient treated with antithyroid drugs. The CDR3 sequence: CASSLTAGGTYNEQFF. CDR3 DNA: TGTGCCAGCAGCTTAACTGCGGGCGGAACCTACAATGAGCAGTTCTTC.